The present T cell receptor (beta chain) was sequenced within a study of cytomegalovirus exposure and HLA in healthy donors. Amplification used 60 Vbeta primers and 13 Jbeta primers. TCRdb's copy holds only in-frame clones and misses some; the assay was immunoSEQ multiplex PCR. The sample gives roughly 150,000 clones, approximately 88% of which show up once; more than 1.5% is in the top ten. The V gene lost 3 bases and the J gene lost 6 bases, with 15 bases spanning the gap. Germline V gives CDR1 MNHEY, CDR2 SMNVEV (reference sequence). The CDR3 has 16 amino acids. Though nominally healthy at sampling, donors likely had unrecorded immune exposures.

Material for sequencing was PBMCs. The clonotype was recovered from a woman aged 18-29 years in good health and CMV-seronegative. The J gene is TRBJ1-6, the V gene TRBV27; no firm D call. The CDR3 DNA sequence: TGTGCCAGCAGTTTCCGCGGGTGGTTGGGTAATTCACCCCTCCACTTT. It is translated as CASSFRGWLGNSPLHF.